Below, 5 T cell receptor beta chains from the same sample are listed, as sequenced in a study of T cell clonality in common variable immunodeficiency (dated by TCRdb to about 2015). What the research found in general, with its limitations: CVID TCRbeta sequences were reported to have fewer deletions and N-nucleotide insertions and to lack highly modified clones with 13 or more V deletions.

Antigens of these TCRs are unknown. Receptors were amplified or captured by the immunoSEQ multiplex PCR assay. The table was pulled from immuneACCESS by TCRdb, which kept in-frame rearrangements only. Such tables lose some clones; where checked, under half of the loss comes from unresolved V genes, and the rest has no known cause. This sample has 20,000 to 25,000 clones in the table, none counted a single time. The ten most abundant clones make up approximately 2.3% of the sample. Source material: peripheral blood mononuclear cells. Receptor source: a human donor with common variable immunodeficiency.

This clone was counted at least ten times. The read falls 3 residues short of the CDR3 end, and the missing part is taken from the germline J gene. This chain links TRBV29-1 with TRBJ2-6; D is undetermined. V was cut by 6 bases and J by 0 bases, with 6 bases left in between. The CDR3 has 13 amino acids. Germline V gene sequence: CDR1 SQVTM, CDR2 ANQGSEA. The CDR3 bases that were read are TGCAGCGTCTCTTCCTCTGGGGCCAACGTC. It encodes CSVSSSGANV. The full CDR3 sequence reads CSVSSSGANVLTF.

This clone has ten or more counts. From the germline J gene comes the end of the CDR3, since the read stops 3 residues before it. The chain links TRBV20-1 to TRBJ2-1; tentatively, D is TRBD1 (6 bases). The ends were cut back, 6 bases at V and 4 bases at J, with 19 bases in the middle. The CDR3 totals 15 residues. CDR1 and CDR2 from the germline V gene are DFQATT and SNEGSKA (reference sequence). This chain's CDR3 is CSAPPDSGVYNEQFF. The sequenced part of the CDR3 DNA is TGCAGTGCCCCCCCGGACAGTGGGGTTTACAATGAG.

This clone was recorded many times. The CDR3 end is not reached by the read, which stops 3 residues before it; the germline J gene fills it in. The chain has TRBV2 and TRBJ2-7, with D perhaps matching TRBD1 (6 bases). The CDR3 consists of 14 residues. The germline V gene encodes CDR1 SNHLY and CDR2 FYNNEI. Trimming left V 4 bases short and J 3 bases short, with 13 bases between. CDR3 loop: CASSVSGHFYEQYF. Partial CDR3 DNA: TGTGCCAGCAGTGTATCGGGACACTTCTACGAG.

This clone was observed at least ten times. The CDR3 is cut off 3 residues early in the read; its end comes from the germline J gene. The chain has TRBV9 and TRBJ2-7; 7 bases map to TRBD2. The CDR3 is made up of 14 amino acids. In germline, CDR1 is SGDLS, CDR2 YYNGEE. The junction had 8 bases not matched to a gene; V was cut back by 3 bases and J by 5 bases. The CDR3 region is CASSALGGSNEQYF. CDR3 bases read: TGTGCCAGCAGCGCCCTGGGGGGGAGTAACGAG.

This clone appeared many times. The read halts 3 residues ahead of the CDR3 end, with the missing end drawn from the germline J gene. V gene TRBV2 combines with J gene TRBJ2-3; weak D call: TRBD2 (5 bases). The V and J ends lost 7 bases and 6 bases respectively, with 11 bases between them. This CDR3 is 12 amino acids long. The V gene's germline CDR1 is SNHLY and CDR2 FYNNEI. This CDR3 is CASTTPGDTQYF. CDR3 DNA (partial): TGTGCCAGCACCACCCCGGGGGATACG.